The source of this T cell receptor (beta chain) is a study of blood T cell repertoires in COVID-19. Study-level information: COVID-19 samples from acute and convalescent phases originated in the United States, Italy and Spain. From T cells, B-cell-depleted T cells, or PBMCs came the material, which was cDNA or gDNA.

The CDR3 extends over 16 amino acids. J lost 2 bases, V lost 2 bases, and 5 bases had no gene match. CDR1 and CDR2 (germline): KGHDR, SFDVKD. Original analysis: Reference gene primer amplification gave estimated nucleated cell counts. Sequencing was performed with immunoSEQ multiplex PCR; in TCRdb, only in-frame clones are kept and a portion is missing. The DNA was the basis for D and trimming; V, J and clone size are from that table. Here the sample spans some 130,000 clones, roughly nine tenths being singletons. This receptor was taken from a man aged 55 to 69 with COVID-19, enrolled during active disease. Sequencing input: peripheral blood. V gene TRBV24-1 combines with J gene TRBJ2-1; 7 bases fit TRBD2. CDR3 coding DNA: TGTGCCACCAGTGATTGGGGCGCGGGGGCCTACAATGAGCAGTTCTTC. Its translation is CATSDWGAGAYNEQFF.